Listed below are T cell receptor beta chains from one sample, sequenced in a study of Ad26.COV2.S vaccination and SARS-CoV-2 variants. Assay used: immunoSEQ multiplex PCR; TCRdb lists only in-frame clones, some missing. The data contain a few hundred thousand clones, about nine tenths of them singletons. The sample here was peripheral blood, taken in a trial of Ad26.COV2.S vaccine versus placebo. These receptors originate from a person aged 18 to 59 who received the Ad26.COV2.S COVID-19 vaccine or a placebo. CDR3s include the opening cysteine and the closing phenylalanine or tryptophan. A D gene is named only where the DNA matches it firmly. Part of the rows lack a size; the others show once, few, many or a class for expanded clones.

d_call	v_call	j_call	clone_size	cdr3_nt	cdr3_aa
-	TRBV2	TRBJ2-7	-	TGTGCCAGCATGTCCCAACCCTACGAGCAGTACTTC	CASMSQPYEQYF
TRBD2	TRBV5-4	TRBJ2-3	-	TGTGCCAGCAGCTTGGGTGTTAGCGGGGGCACAGATACGCAGTATTTT	CASSLGVSGGTDTQYF
TRBD2	TRBV28	TRBJ2-1	-	TGTGCCAGCAGTTTCCCTGAGAGGGTGACTAGCTGGGTCAATGAGCAGTTCTTC	CASSFPERVTSWVNEQFF
-	TRBV6-2/TRBV6-3	TRBJ1-6	-	TGTGCCAGCAGTTACGTGGGTTATAATTCACCCCTCCACTTT	CASSYVGYNSPLHF
TRBD1	TRBV7-2	TRBJ2-7	-	TGTGCCAGCAGCCCAGCCGGGACAGGGACCCACGAGCAGTACTTC	CASSPAGTGTHEQYF
-	TRBV11-2	TRBJ2-7	-	TGTGCCAGCCAAACAGGGACCTACGAGCAGTACTTC	CASQTGTYEQYF
-	TRBV6-6	TRBJ1-5	-	TGTGCCAGCAGTTACGGGTTGCGTCAGCCCCAGCATTTT	CASSYGLRQPQHF
-	TRBV30	TRBJ1-6	few	TGTGCCTGGAGCCGCGGGGGGCGGAATTCACCCCTCCACTTT	CAWSRGGRNSPLHF
-	TRBV19	TRBJ2-7	few	TGTGCCAGTAGTAGAACAGGGTTAGGCGAGCAGTACTTC	CASSRTGLGEQYF
TRBD2	TRBV10-1	TRBJ2-1	-	TGCGCCAGCAGTGAGTCGATCCGGGAGGGGGGATACAATGAGCAGTTCTTC	CASSESIREGGYNEQFF
-	TRBV3-1/TRBV3-2	TRBJ2-5	-	TGTGCCAGCAGCCAAGAAGCCGGACAGAGCCAAGAGACCCAGTACTTC	CASSQEAGQSQETQYF
-	TRBV6-2/TRBV6-3	TRBJ2-7	-	TGTGCCAGCAGTTACTCAGGGGCGGGCCAAGTCGAGCAGTACTTC	CASSYSGAGQVEQYF
-	TRBV19	TRBJ2-7	-	TGTGCCAGTAGTTCCCGTGGGGGGCGGACCTACGAGCAGTACTTC	CASSSRGGRTYEQYF
-	TRBV28	TRBJ2-2	-	TGTGCCAGCAGCGTACGGGGACTCCCGGGTAGGGGGGAGCTGTTTTTT	CASSVRGLPGRGELFF
TRBD2	TRBV6-6	TRBJ2-1	-	TGTGCCAGCAGTTACTCAGCGGGAAGCTCCTACAATGAGCAGTTCTTC	CASSYSAGSSYNEQFF
-	TRBV4-2	TRBJ2-1	-	TGTGCCAGCAGCCGGCCGAGCTCCTACAATGAGCAGTTCTTC	CASSRPSSYNEQFF
-	TRBV11-3	TRBJ2-7	-	TGTGCCAGCAGCAGAGACCGGGACGCCGACGAGCAGTACTTC	CASSRDRDADEQYF
-	TRBV7-6	TRBJ1-1	-	TGTGCCAGCAGCTCAACGGACGGACGGAACACTGAAGCTTTCTTT	CASSSTDGRNTEAFF
-	TRBV3-1/TRBV3-2	TRBJ2-3	-	TGTGCCAGCAGCCAAGAGGATTTAAAGGGTACGCAGTATTTT	CASSQEDLKGTQYF
-	TRBV21-1	TRBJ1-4	-	TGTGCCAGCAGCAAAATCCGGGACAGCGTTAATGAAAAACTGTTTTTT	CASSKIRDSVNEKLFF
-	TRBV3-1/TRBV3-2	TRBJ2-1	-	TGTGCCAGCAGCCGCGGACTGCCAAATGAGCAGTTCTTC	CASSRGLPNEQFF
TRBD2	TRBV29-1	TRBJ2-3	-	TGCAGCGCAAGCGGGAGGGCCGGTCTAGATACGCAGTATTTT	CSASGRAGLDTQYF
TRBD2	TRBV4-3	TRBJ2-1	-	TGCGCCAGCAGCCAAGATTCAGGGCTAGCGGGGGCCACGTTCTTC	CASSQDSGLAGATFF
-	TRBV24-1	TRBJ2-5	-	TGTGCCACCGAGGGCCCGAGGGCTTCGATCCAGTACTTC	CATEGPRASIQYF
TRBD1	TRBV4-2	TRBJ2-7	-	TGTGCCAGCAGCCAAGCCCCGGGACAGGGCTCTGGGGGCTACGAGCAGTACTTC	CASSQAPGQGSGGYEQYF
-	TRBV30	TRBJ1-3	-	TGTGCCTGGAGTGCGGTTGGTAACACCATATATTTT	CAWSAVGNTIYF
-	TRBV7-9	TRBJ2-7	-	TGTGCCAGCAGCTTATCGAGTAGGTTGGGGGAGCAGTACTTC	CASSLSSRLGEQYF
-	TRBV18	TRBJ2-7	-	TGTGCCAGCTCACTACGCAGGGACCTCCGGTCTGGGGAGCAGTACTTC	CASSLRRDLRSGEQYF
-	TRBV3-1/TRBV3-2	TRBJ2-7	-	TGTGCCAGCAGCCAAAGCGCCGGGACCTACGAGCAGTACTTC	CASSQSAGTYEQYF
TRBD2	TRBV6-5	TRBJ2-7	-	TGTGCCGGGATGGGACTAGCGGGAGGTTCCTACGAGCAGTACTTC	CAGMGLAGGSYEQYF
-	TRBV4-1	TRBJ1-5	-	TGCGCCAGCAGCCAACCCAATCAGCCCCAGCATTTT	CASSQPNQPQHF
-	TRBV7-9	TRBJ1-3	-	TGTGCCAGCAGCTTAGGATCTGGAAACACCATATATTTT	CASSLGSGNTIYF
TRBD1	TRBV12-3/TRBV12-4	TRBJ2-7	-	TGTGCCAGCAAAAGGACAGGGACCTACGAGCAGTACTTC	CASKRTGTYEQYF
TRBD1	TRBV6-4	TRBJ1-1	-	TGTGCCAGCAGCAGGGACAGAGACACTGAAGCTTTCTTT	CASSRDRDTEAFF
TRBD1	TRBV30	TRBJ1-5	-	TGTGCCGGAGCGGAAGGTGGTGGGGTTACAGGGGGCCATCAGCCCCAGCATTTT	CAGAEGGGVTGGHQPQHF
-	TRBV6-5	TRBJ2-7	-	TGTGCCAGCAGTTCCCGACGTGGGTACGAGCAGTACTTC	CASSSRRGYEQYF
-	TRBV15	TRBJ1-5	-	TGTGCCACCAGCGGCCGCCTAAATCAGCCCCAGCATTTT	CATSGRLNQPQHF
-	TRBV18	TRBJ2-7	-	TGTGCCAGCTCACCATCCCAGACCTACGAGCAGTACTTC	CASSPSQTYEQYF
-	TRBV9	TRBJ1-1	-	TGTGCCAGCAGCGTAGCGTACGGTTCTGTAGCTTTCTTT	CASSVAYGSVAFF
-	TRBV30	TRBJ1-5	-	TGTGCCTGGAGTCAAGGGCAGGGATTCAATCAGCCCCAGCATTTT	CAWSQGQGFNQPQHF
TRBD2	TRBV7-3	TRBJ2-7	-	TGTGCCAGCAGCGTAACCTCGGGGGGTGCCTACGAGCAGTACTTC	CASSVTSGGAYEQYF
-	TRBV21-1	TRBJ2-1	-	TGTGCCAGCAGCAAAGCCCCACAGGGGAGGGGCTTACTCTACAATGAGCAGTTCTTC	CASSKAPQGRGLLYNEQFF
TRBD2	TRBV9	TRBJ2-1	-	TGTGCCAGCCTGGGGACTAGCGGGAGTTGTGTATACAATGAGCAGTTCTTC	CASLGTSGSCVYNEQFF
-	TRBV27	TRBJ2-1	-	TGTGCCAGCATAGGGGGCTCCTACAATGAGCAGTTCTTC	CASIGGSYNEQFF
TRBD2	TRBV6-6	TRBJ2-7	-	TGTGCCAGCGGCGGGGGACTTTCCTGGGAGCAGTACTTC	CASGGGLSWEQYF
TRBD1	TRBV7-2	TRBJ1-2	-	TGTGCCAGCAGCTTAGCCACAGGGGGGAGCGGCTACACCTTC	CASSLATGGSGYTF
TRBD2	TRBV7-2	TRBJ2-1	-	TGTGCCAGCAGCCCAAGCGGGAGCCACAATGAGCAGTTCTTC	CASSPSGSHNEQFF
-	TRBV28	TRBJ2-4	-	TGTGCCAGCAGTCGCCGGTTTATGGCCAAAAACATTCAGTACTTC	CASSRRFMAKNIQYF
-	TRBV28	TRBJ2-7	once	TGTGCCAGCAGTGACCCAGGGGAGGGGCAGTACTTC	CASSDPGEGQYF
-	TRBV9	TRBJ2-1	-	TGTGCCAGCAGCGTGTCCCCCGGGAGACCAGGGGCCGAGCAGTTCTTC	CASSVSPGRPGAEQFF
-	TRBV5-4	TRBJ2-3	-	TGTGCCAGCAGCCCGGACGGACAGAGCGCAGATACGCAGTATTTT	CASSPDGQSADTQYF
TRBD2	TRBV28	TRBJ2-7	-	TGTGCCACCGTGGCGAGCGGGGATCACTACGAGCAGTACTTC	CATVASGDHYEQYF
-	TRBV28	TRBJ2-2	once	TGTGCCAGCAGCTCCCCGGGGGCGGGCTCGAACACCGGGGAGCTGTTTTTT	CASSSPGAGSNTGELFF
TRBD1	TRBV19	TRBJ2-1	-	TGTGCCAGTAGTTCGGACAGGCCTCGAAAGCAGTTCTTC	CASSSDRPRKQFF